What follows are 9 T cell receptor beta chains derived from one specimen sequenced in a study of blood T cells in healthy people across ages. It was with a sample-barcoded 5' primer and a J-beta primer mix that a second PCR of roughly 6 to 12 cycles was run. TCRdb ran MiXCR on the 5' RACE reads and lists one entry per CDR3 protein. Of about 1.4 million distinct CDR3 sequences in the sample, around 59% are singletons; the top ten hold more than 6%. Source material: blood. These receptors all come from a man aged 18 to 30 in good health.

There are a few counts of this clonotype. In nucleotides, the CDR3 is TGTGCCACCAGCCACCTCTGGCGGGGACTTTACAATGAGCAGTTCTTC. It is translated as CATSHLWRGLYNEQFF. V is TRBV15 and J is TRBJ2-1; D possibly corresponds to TRBD2 (6 bases). V was clipped by 5 bases and J by 4 bases, with 18 bases between them. Looked up from germline, CDR1 is LNHNV and CDR2 is YYDKDF (reference sequence). CDR3 length: 16 amino acids.

The CDR3 DNA reads TGTGCCAGCAGTGAAGTACGGCAGACAGGGATCCCGTTTTTT. Translation: CASSEVRQTGIPFF. The chain has TRBV2 and TRBJ1-4, with 7 bases fitting TRBD1. With 1 base clipped from V and 16 bases from J, the junction kept 12 bases outside the gene matches. This CDR3 comprises 14 residues. Germline lookup yields CDR1 SNHLY and CDR2 FYNNEI.

As DNA, the CDR3 is TGTGCCAGCAGCGACTCCACTAGCGGGGCTTACAATGAGCAGTTCTTC. Protein product: CASSDSTSGAYNEQFF. The chain joins TRBV21-1 to TRBJ2-1; TRBD2 is taken as the D call from the table, unchecked against the DNA. TRBV21-1 is flagged as a pseudogene. This CDR3 is built from 16 residues.

The count of this clonotype is one. This rearrangement joins TRBV12-3 or TRBV12-4 to TRBJ2-3; no firm D call. Trimming pared 4 bases from V and 5 bases from J, leaving 7 bases between. The CDR3 is 12 residues long. The CDR3 loop reads CASSWQRDTQYF. The CDR3 DNA reads TGTGCCAGCAGTTGGCAGAGAGATACGCAGTATTTT.

In this sample, this clonotype turned up once. This chain links TRBV11-2 with TRBJ1-1; TRBD1 is a possible D gene (5 bases). The CDR3 has 13 residues. Germline-derived CDR1 and CDR2 are SGHAT and FQNNGV. Trimming removed 7 bases at V and 2 bases at J, with 11 bases between. The CDR3: CASIKGPNTEAFF. The CDR3 region has the DNA TGTGCCAGCATCAAGGGGCCCAACACTGAAGCTTTCTTT.

This clonotype has a single count. The V and J genes are TRBV7-2 and TRBJ1-2; possible D gene TRBD1, 5 bases. Trimming cost V 4 bases and J 6 bases, with 18 bases left between them. From germline, CDR1 is SGHTA and CDR2 FQGNSA. The CDR3 is 15 amino acids. This CDR3 is CASSYPLAGPDGYTF. The CDR3 bases are TGTGCCAGCAGCTACCCCCTCGCAGGGCCGGATGGCTACACCTTC. Looking up the rest from reference TRBV7-2 and TRBJ1-2 gives the full variable domain: GAGVSQSPSNKVTEKGKDVELRCDPISGHTALYWYRQSLGQGLEFLIYFQGNSAPDKSGLPSDRFSAERTGGSVSTLTIQRTQQEDSAVYLCASSYPLAGPDGYTFGSGTRLTVV.

The chain combines TRBV4-1 with TRBJ2-7; TRBD2 is a possible D gene (5 bases). This CDR3 comprises 15 residues. Germline lookup yields CDR1 MGHRA and CDR2 YSYEKL. The V end was cut by 0 bases, the J end by 3 bases, with 12 bases between. This chain's CDR3 is CASSQDLRGYYEQYF. The CDR3 coding sequence is TGCGCCAGCAGCCAAGATTTACGCGGGTACTACGAGCAGTACTTC.

This clonotype was detected once. The V gene is TRBV29-1, the J gene TRBJ2-2; D remains ambiguous. The CDR3 sequence is 15 residues long. Trimming removed 4 bases from V and 5 bases from J, with 17 bases in between. Germline CDR1 reads SQVTM; CDR2 reads ANQGSEA. In nucleotides, the CDR3 is TGCAGCGTTGTAATCGTCCCGCCTGGGACCGGGGAGCTGTTTTTT. The encoded protein is CSVVIVPPGTGELFF.

In its sample, this clonotype was seen once. The rearrangement uses TRBV29-1 and TRBJ2-2; 8 bases line up with TRBD2. CDR1 and CDR2 from the germline V gene are SQVTM and ANQGSEA. CDR3 length: 15 amino acids. Trimming took 5 bases from V and 7 from J; bases not matched to a gene: 12. The CDR3 sequence is CSVLIRGGAVGELFF. The DNA of the CDR3 is TGCAGCGTTTTGATTCGGGGGGGCGCGGTCGGGGAGCTGTTTTTT.